Following are 15 T cell receptor beta chains from one sample sequenced in a study of OX40 agonist ivuxolimab in advanced cancers. Measured with immunoSEQ multiplex PCR; TCRdb has only the in-frame clones, and not every one. The sample has around 19,000 clones, under 75% seen once. The source was CD4+ or CD8+ T cells sorted from blood, collected in a trial of the OX40 agonist ivuxolimab. The receptor source for this set is an adult with an advanced solid tumor such as melanoma, head and neck, liver or kidney cancer.

The chain uses TRBV19 and TRBJ1-5, with 8 bases fitting TRBD1. CDR3 length equals 17 residues. Germline V gene lookup returns CDR1 LNHDA and CDR2 SQIVND (reference sequence). J lost 0 bases, V lost 4 bases, and 8 bases had no gene match. The CDR3 loop reads CASSTTGAKTSNQPQHF. In nucleotides, the CDR3 is TGTGCCAGTAGTACGACAGGGGCCAAAACTAGCAATCAGCCCCAGCATTTT.

This clone was found a few times. The chain uses TRBV7-8 and TRBJ2-7; 9 bases are a match to TRBD2. The CDR3 runs 15 residues. CDR1 SGHVS and CDR2 FQNEAQ come from the germline V gene. Trimming at V came to 5 bases and at J to 6 bases, leaving 11 bases not matched to a gene. The CDR3, as DNA: TGTGCCAGCAGCCTTAACGTCGGTAGCGGGGGCGAGCAGTACTTC. Translating gives CASSLNVGSGGEQYF.

With regard to this clone: The junction differs from germline at one of its ends, possibly a read error. J is TRBJ2-7 and V is TRBV30; 10 bases agree with TRBD1. In germline, CDR1 is GTSNPN, CDR2 SVGIG (reference sequence). The CDR3 is 12 residues long. In nucleotides, the CDR3 is TGTGCCTGGAGCCCCGGGACAGGGGTCTTTTTCTTC. It is translated as CAWSPGTGVFFF. The variable domain in full, completed from reference TRBV30 and TRBJ2-7, reads SQTIHQWPATLVQPVGSPLSLECTVEGTSNPNLYWYRQAAGRGLQLLFYSVGIGQISSEVPQNLSASRPQDRQFILSSKKLLLSDSGFYLCAWSPGTGVFFFGPGTRLTVT.

The chain links TRBV6-1 to TRBJ1-1; D is undetermined. CDR1 is MNHNS and CDR2 is SASEGT in the germline V gene. The CDR3 runs to 15 residues. The V end was cut by 2 bases, the J end by 0 bases, with 10 bases between. The CDR3 spells CASSEWQAMNTEAFF. The CDR3 DNA is TGTGCCAGCAGTGAATGGCAGGCGATGAACACTGAAGCTTTCTTT.

On this clone: The junction departs from the called germline gene at one end, perhaps through a read error. This chain uses TRBV19 with TRBJ2-2, with 8 bases aligning to TRBD2. This CDR3 region has 16 residues. CDR1 and CDR2 from the germline V gene are LNHDA and SQIVND (reference sequence). CDR3 region: CASERGGSANTGELLF. The CDR3 DNA sequence: TGTGCCAGCGAACGGGGGGGATCGGCGAACACCGGGGAGCTGCTTTTT.

The J gene is TRBJ2-2, the V gene TRBV30; 7 positions match TRBD1. Trimming took 4 bases from V and 6 from J; bases not matched to a gene: 11. This CDR3 is built from 15 residues. From germline, CDR1 is GTSNPN and CDR2 SVGIG (reference sequence). The CDR3 DNA reads as TGTGCCTGGACAGGGCTCAAAACAGGGGCCGGGGAGCTGTTTTTT. Translating gives CAWTGLKTGAGELFF.

The chain carries TRBV14 and TRBJ1-2; D uncertain. V was trimmed by 2 bases and J by 2 bases, leaving 6 bases between them. The CDR3 loop spans 13 amino acids. Germline V lookup: CDR1 SGHDN, CDR2 FVKESK. CDR3 coding DNA: TGTGCCAGCAGCCAACTGGGGAACTATGGCTACACCTTC. This translates into CASSQLGNYGYTF.

V and J are TRBV7-8 and TRBJ2-7; D unresolved. The CDR3 length is 18 residues. Germline-derived CDR1 and CDR2 are SGHVS and FQNEAQ. V was cut by 2 bases and J by 0 bases, with 20 bases left in between. This chain's CDR3 is CASSLRFGGRSPSYEQYF. The CDR3 DNA sequence: TGTGCCAGCAGCTTACGCTTCGGTGGCAGGTCACCCTCCTACGAGCAGTACTTC.

The chain links TRBV6-5 to TRBJ1-1, with 7 bases lining up with TRBD1. Trimming cost V 0 bases and J 4 bases; bases outside gene matches: 5. Germline V gene data show CDR1 as MNHEY and CDR2 as SVGAGI. The CDR3 consists of 15 residues. CDR3 sequence: CASSYSTGPGTEAFF. The CDR3 DNA follows: TGTGCCAGCAGTTACTCGACAGGGCCGGGCACTGAAGCTTTCTTT.

This clone was seen only a few times. The rearrangement uses TRBV6-5 and TRBJ2-7; D gene unclear. Germline loops: CDR1 MNHEY, CDR2 SVGAGI. Trimming pared 0 bases from V and 6 bases from J, leaving 3 bases between. This CDR3 is built from 11 residues. The CDR3 is CASSYSFEQYF. The CDR3, as DNA: TGTGCCAGCAGTTACTCATTCGAGCAGTACTTC.

Notes on this clone: Being one base from a much bigger clone, this may be a read error. The rearrangement joins TRBV27 to TRBJ2-2; 8 positions match TRBD2. The CDR3 is 16 amino acids. V lost 5 bases and J lost 7; bases outside the gene matches: 12. CDR1 MNHEY and CDR2 SMNVEV come from the germline V gene (reference sequence). The CDR3 DNA follows: TGTGCCAGCAGTGGGACTAACGGGGGGGCCGTCGGGGAGCTGTTTTTT. Protein: CASSGTNGGAVGELFF.

The chain couples TRBV2 to TRBJ2-1; D is perhaps TRBD1 or TRBD2 (6 bases each). The CDR3 consists of 13 residues. V lost 6 bases to trimming and J lost 4 bases, with 10 bases between them. The germline CDR1 and CDR2 sequences are SNHLY and FYNNEI. CDR3 DNA: TGTGCCAGCAGGGAGGGACAATACAATGAGCAGTTCTTC. Protein sequence: CASREGQYNEQFF.

By share, this clone counts as large. V and J are TRBV30 and TRBJ1-5, with TRBD1 as a possible D gene (6 bases). V was clipped by 0 bases and J by 4 bases, with 7 bases between them. CDR3 size: 13 residues. In germline, CDR1 is GTSNPN, CDR2 SVGIG (reference sequence). The CDR3 is CAWSVGGNQPQHF. The CDR3 region has the DNA TGTGCCTGGAGTGTAGGGGGGAATCAGCCCCAGCATTTT.

The chain joins TRBV7-3 to TRBJ2-2, with 9 positions matching TRBD2. V shed 5 bases, J shed 1 base, and the junction held 2 bases outside the gene matches. Germline V gene sequence: CDR1 SGHTA, CDR2 FQGTGA. The CDR3 runs 15 residues. Here the CDR3 reads CASSDSGGNTGELFF. The CDR3 nucleotides are TGTGCCAGCAGCGATAGCGGGGGGAACACCGGGGAGCTGTTTTTT.

The J gene is TRBJ1-1, the V gene TRBV4-3; unclear D gene. V dropped 4 bases and J dropped 4 bases, with 13 bases sitting between them. The germline V gene encodes CDR1 LGHNA and CDR2 YSLEER. This CDR3 comprises 14 residues. The CDR3: CASSLSHPFTEAFF. For the CDR3, the DNA is TGCGCCAGCAGCCTCAGCCACCCCTTCACTGAAGCTTTCTTT.